A single sample is the source of the 30 T cell receptor beta chains below, sequenced in a study of blood T cell repertoires in COVID-19 (TCRdb year 2020). Library construction relied on the immunoSEQ multiplex PCR assay. The immuneACCESS repertoire file appears here via TCRdb, limited to in-frame rearrangements. These files lack a portion of the clones; in checked studies, under half of the deficit traces to unresolved V genes, and the cause of the others is not known. This sample has fewer than 300,000 clones in its table, and roughly 88% of those were observed once. 0.95% to 1.5% of the sample lies in the top ten. Sample: PBMCs or T cells enriched from blood (not recorded which). These receptors were taken from a woman between 40 and 55 years old with acute COVID-19.

The V call is TRBV12-5, the J call TRBJ2-2; the match to TRBD2 covers 8 bases. The CDR3 contains 15 residues. Trimming at V came to 6 bases and at J to 4 bases, leaving 7 bases not matched to a gene. Germline-derived CDR1 and CDR2 are LGHNT and FRNRAP. The CDR3 DNA is TGTGCTAGTGGAACGTCGGGAGGGGGCACCGGGGAGCTGTTTTTT. It translates to CASGTSGGGTGELFF. Filled out from reference TRBV12-5 and TRBJ2-2, the complete variable domain reads DARVTQTPRHKVTEMGQEVTMRCQPILGHNTVFWYRQTMMQGLELLAYFRNRAPLDDSGMPKDRFSAEMPDATLATLKIQPSEPRDSAVYFCASGTSGGGTGELFFGEGSRLTVL.

The chain couples TRBV4-1 to TRBJ1-3; 10 positions agree with TRBD1. V gave up 4 bases and J gave up 8 bases; unmatched junction bases: 5. CDR1 is MGHRA, CDR2 YSYEKL, per germline. The CDR3 spans 14 residues. In nucleotides, the CDR3 is TGCGCCAGCAGCCTTGGACAGGGGGTGGACACCATATATTTT. Translated, it gives CASSLGQGVDTIYF.

The chain links TRBV6-2 or TRBV6-3 to TRBJ1-1, with D hard to call. Deletions cut 5 bases from V and 2 bases from J, with 9 bases between. The CDR3 has 13 amino acids. Germline CDR1 MNHEY, CDR2 SVGEGT. The CDR3 loop is CASSITGNTEAFF. In DNA form, the CDR3 reads TGTGCCAGCAGTATCACGGGAAACACTGAAGCTTTCTTT.

This sequence joins TRBV28 and TRBJ1-1; D possibly corresponds to TRBD1 (5 bases). CDR1 and CDR2 from the germline V gene are MDHEN and SYDVKM. This CDR3 contains 10 residues. V lost 6 bases to trimming and J lost 11 bases, with 10 bases between them. The chain's CDR3 is CASRDIRAFF. The CDR3 DNA sequence: TGTGCCAGCAGGGACATACGGGCTTTCTTT. The whole variable domain, remainder taken from reference TRBV28 and TRBJ1-1, is DVKVTQSSRYLVKRTGEKVFLECVQDMDHENMFWYRQDPGLGLRLIYFSYDVKMKEKGDIPEGYSVSREKKERFSLILESASTNQTSMYLCASRDIRAFFGQGTRLTVV.

The V and J genes are TRBV3-1 (or the pseudogene TRBV3-2) and TRBJ2-3; 7 bases agree with TRBD2. The length of the CDR3 is 16 residues. Looked up from germline, CDR1 is LGHDT and CDR2 is YNNKEL (reference sequence). Unmatched junction bases numbered 6, after V lost 0 bases and J lost 3 bases. The CDR3 sequence: CASSQESGGVTDTQYF. The CDR3 DNA sequence: TGTGCCAGCAGCCAAGAGTCGGGGGGAGTGACAGATACGCAGTATTTT.

This clone was recorded a few times. This chain links TRBV4-1 with TRBJ2-1, with a possible D match to TRBD2 (7 bases). The germline gives CDR1 MGHRA, CDR2 YSYEKL. Trimming took 4 bases from V and 1 from J, leaving 17 bases between them. The CDR3 runs 17 residues. CDR3 bases: TGCGCCAGCAGCCCCGCGGGGGCGTCTGGGTCCTACAATGAGCAGTTCTTC. Amino acid sequence: CASSPAGASGSYNEQFF.

The chain carries TRBV10-1 and TRBJ2-1, with D possibly matching TRBD1 (6 bases). With 6 bases removed from V and 4 bases from J, the gap between germline ends came to 10 bases. Germline CDR1 is WNHNN and CDR2 is SYGVQD (reference sequence). CDR3 length: 13 amino acids. CDR3 DNA: TGCGCCAGCAGCCCGGGACAATACAATGAGCAGTTCTTC. This encodes CASSPGQYNEQFF.

This chain connects TRBV5-1 to TRBJ2-1; 10 bases map to TRBD2. V shed 3 bases and J 0 bases; nucleotides not matched to a gene: 12. Germline V gene lookup returns CDR1 SGHRS and CDR2 YFSETQ. The CDR3 extends over 19 amino acids. DNA of the CDR3: TGCGCCAGCAGCTCCGGGACTAGCGCCTTCTCGAGCTCCTACAATGAGCAGTTCTTC. Its translation is CASSSGTSAFSSSYNEQFF.

The gene calls are TRBV10-3 and TRBJ1-3; D remains unclear. Per the germline V gene, CDR1 is ENHRY and CDR2 is SYGVKD. The ends were cut back, 0 bases at V and 9 bases at J, with 3 bases in the middle. This CDR3 is built from 11 residues. CDR3 in DNA: TGTGCCATCAGTGAGTCGAGCACCATATATTTT. Its translation: CAISESSTIYF.

This clone was detected only a few times. The same CDR3 arises from other DNA sequences in this sample as well. The rearrangement links TRBV19 to TRBJ1-5, with TRBD1 matching 8 bases. In germline, CDR1 is LNHDA, CDR2 SQIVND (reference sequence). Losses at the gene ends were 6 bases for V and 2 bases for J; bases not matched to a gene: 3. This CDR3 has 14 amino acids. Here the CDR3 reads CASSGQGGNQPQHF. The DNA of the CDR3 is TGTGCCAGTAGCGGACAGGGTGGCAATCAGCCCCAGCATTTT.

The genes are TRBV27 and TRBJ1-5, with TRBD1 as a possible D gene (5 bases). Germline V gene lookup returns CDR1 MNHEY and CDR2 SMNVEV (reference sequence). The CDR3 extends over 13 amino acids. V was cut by 3 bases and J by 7 bases, with 10 bases left in between. The CDR3: CASSFGGEQPQHF. CDR3 sequence (DNA): TGTGCCAGCAGTTTCGGGGGGGAACAGCCCCAGCATTTT.

The rearrangement joins TRBV30 to TRBJ1-3; D not resolved. The V end was cut by 0 bases, the J end by 7 bases, with 4 bases between. Germline assignment: CDR1 GTSNPN and CDR2 SVGIG (reference sequence). The CDR3 totals 11 residues. The CDR3: CAWSVLNTIYF. The CDR3 coding sequence is TGTGCCTGGAGTGTACTGAACACCATATATTTT.

V is TRBV9 and J is TRBJ2-1; D not certain. The CDR3 covers 16 residues. Germline V gene data show CDR1 as SGDLS and CDR2 as YYNGEE. V was shortened by 0 bases and J by 4 bases, with 14 bases between the two germline ends. CDR3 in DNA: TGTGCCAGCAGCGTAGCTCAACACAGAAGATACAATGAGCAGTTCTTC. This codes for CASSVAQHRRYNEQFF.

This chain links TRBV20-1 with TRBJ2-1; tentatively, D is TRBD2 (5 bases). Looked up from germline, CDR1 is DFQATT and CDR2 is SNEGSKA (reference sequence). The CDR3 is 11 residues long. V gave up 1 base and J gave up 15 bases, with 13 bases separating them. The CDR3 is CSARGQEVPFF. The CDR3 bases are TGCAGTGCTAGAGGGCAGGAGGTTCCGTTCTTC.

This clone was detected only once. The chain recombines TRBV9 with TRBJ1-4, with TRBD1 matching 9 bases. With V trimmed by 3 bases and J by 0 bases, 3 bases remained unmatched. Germline CDR1 SGDLS, CDR2 YYNGEE. CDR3 length: 16 amino acids. The CDR3 region is CASSGRTGATNEKLFF. CDR3 sequence (DNA): TGTGCCAGCAGCGGCCGGACAGGGGCAACTAATGAAAAACTGTTTTTT. The full variable domain, its missing parts supplied by reference TRBV9 and TRBJ1-4, is DSGVTQTPKHLITATGQRVTLRCSPRSGDLSVYWYQQSLDQGLQFLIQYYNGEERAKGNILERFSAQQFPDLHSELNLSSLELGDSALYFCASSGRTGATNEKLFFGSGTQLSVL.

This clone was detected only a few times. The gene calls are TRBV13 and TRBJ1-1, with D perhaps matching TRBD1 (6 bases). Germline V lookup: CDR1 PRHDT, CDR2 FYEKMQ (reference sequence). This CDR3 has 14 residues. The V end lost 5 bases, the J end lost 6 bases, and 16 bases lay between the germline ends. Here the CDR3 DNA reads TGTGCCAGCAGCCGAGGGGGAAATTTCCCTGAAGCTTTCTTT. It yields the protein CASSRGGNFPEAFF.

The chain joins TRBV7-2 to TRBJ2-2; D might be TRBD2 (5 bases). The CDR3 covers 16 residues. V lost 1 base to trimming and J lost 4 bases, with 13 bases between them. Germline V lookup: CDR1 SGHTA, CDR2 FQGNSA. CDR3 sequence: CASSLVQAAGTGELFF. CDR3 nucleotides: TGTGCCAGCAGCTTAGTCCAGGCCGCGGGCACCGGGGAGCTGTTTTTT.

V and J are TRBV6-5 and TRBJ2-7; 9 bases are a match to TRBD1. The germline V gene has CDR1 MNHEY and CDR2 SVGAGI. The CDR3 is 15 residues long. The V and J ends lost 6 bases and 0 bases, in that order; junction bases with no gene match: 6. CDR3 residues: CASRTGTGFSYEQYF. The DNA for the CDR3 is TGTGCCAGCAGAACCGGGACAGGGTTCTCCTACGAGCAGTACTTC.

The chain is built from TRBV2 and TRBJ2-7, with 7 bases lining up with TRBD1. This CDR3 contains 14 residues. The trim removed 8 bases at V and 3 bases at J, leaving 10 bases unmatched. CDR1 is SNHLY, CDR2 FYNNEI, per germline. The CDR3 bases are TGTGCCAGCCGGTATTCGGCAGGGGGCTACGAGCAGTACGTC. This codes for CASRYSAGGYEQYV.

The gene calls are TRBV7-3 and TRBJ2-7, with TRBD2 identical over 8 bases. CDR3 size: 13 residues. Germline V gene sequence: CDR1 SGHTA, CDR2 FQGTGA. Germline trimming cut 2 bases from V and 5 bases from J; bases unmatched to any gene: 2. CDR3 in amino acids: CASSLGAGDEQYF. DNA of the CDR3: TGTGCCAGCAGCTTAGGAGCGGGAGACGAGCAGTACTTC.

In its sample, this clone was seen many times. V is TRBV19 and J is TRBJ1-1; 7 bases are a match to TRBD1. J gave up 1 base and V 5 bases, and 4 bases lay outside the gene matches. This CDR3 contains 14 residues. Looked up from germline, CDR1 is LNHDA and CDR2 is SQIVND (reference sequence). CDR3 in amino acids: CASSGRQGNTEAFF. CDR3 nucleotides: TGTGCCAGTAGTGGAAGACAGGGGAACACTGAAGCTTTCTTT.

This rearrangement joins TRBV10-1 to TRBJ1-1; no definite D call. Trimming cost V 3 bases and J 3 bases, with 8 bases left between them. The CDR3 is made up of 13 amino acids. The germline CDR1 and CDR2 sequences are WNHNN and SYGVQD (reference sequence). The CDR3 bases are TGCGCCAGCAGTGATGGGAGGTACACTGAAGCTTTCTTT. Translation gives CASSDGRYTEAFF.

This chain connects TRBV5-4 to TRBJ1-1; 8 bases line up with TRBD1. The CDR3 sequence is 12 residues long. Trimming cost V 4 bases and J 11 bases; bases outside gene matches: 7. Germline V CDR1 and CDR2: SGHNT, YYREEE (reference sequence). This chain's CDR3 is CASSLTTGDAFF. The CDR3, as DNA: TGTGCCAGCAGCCTTACGACAGGGGACGCTTTCTTT.

This clone appeared a single time. The chain has TRBV11-3 and TRBJ1-2, with D perhaps TRBD1 (5 bases). Germline assignment: CDR1 SGHNT and CDR2 YENEEA. Trimming took 5 bases from V and 5 from J, leaving 12 bases between them. CDR3 length equals 13 residues. CDR3 sequence reads: CASSQGSRYGYTF. Written as DNA, the CDR3 is TGTGCCAGCAGCCAGGGTTCCCGGTATGGCTACACCTTC.

The chain couples TRBV19 to TRBJ1-5; D might be TRBD1 (5 bases). V dropped 3 bases and J dropped 6 bases, with 12 bases sitting between them. The CDR3 length is 14 residues. Germline V lookup: CDR1 LNHDA, CDR2 SQIVND (reference sequence). CDR3 in amino acids: CASSIMAGRQPQHF. CDR3 coding DNA: TGTGCCAGTAGTATTATGGCAGGGCGTCAGCCCCAGCATTTT.

This clone was seen once. The V gene is TRBV7-6, the J gene TRBJ2-5; unclear D gene. CDR3 length: 11 residues. V gave up 4 bases and J gave up 2 bases, with 2 bases separating them. CDR1 is SGHVS, CDR2 FNYEAQ, per germline. The CDR3 DNA reads as TGTGCCAGCAGCTCACAAGAGACCCAGTACTTC. As protein: CASSSQETQYF.

This clone came up a few times. The rearrangement joins TRBV9 to TRBJ2-2; a possible D gene is TRBD2 (5 bases). The V gene lost 0 bases and the J gene lost 0 bases, with 9 bases spanning the gap. The CDR3 is 16 amino acids. Germline loops: CDR1 SGDLS, CDR2 YYNGEE. CDR3 sequence: CASSVEASSNTGELFF. CDR3 in DNA: TGTGCCAGCAGCGTAGAGGCTAGCTCGAACACCGGGGAGCTGTTTTTT.

The rearrangement links TRBV5-1 to TRBJ2-3; 10 nucleotides match TRBD2. The CDR3 is made up of 15 amino acids. Per germline, CDR1 SGHRS and CDR2 YFSETQ. Trimming took 4 bases from V and 7 from J; bases not matched to a gene: 9. DNA for the CDR3: TGCGCCAGCAGCCTCGCACTAGCGGGACACTATACGCAGTATTTT. Translating gives CASSLALAGHYTQYF. The full variable domain, with the rest looked up from reference TRBV5-1 and TRBJ2-3, is KAGVTQTPRYLIKTRGQQVTLSCSPISGHRSVSWYQQTPGQGLQFLFEYFSETQRNKGNFPGRFSGRQFSNSRSEMNVSTLELGDSALYLCASSLALAGHYTQYFGPGTRLTVL.

The chain employs TRBV4-3 and TRBJ2-1, with a tentative D call TRBD2 (5 bases). Germline CDR1 reads LGHNA; CDR2 reads YSLEER. The CDR3 loop spans 13 amino acids. The V gene lost 1 base and the J gene lost 15 bases, with 16 bases spanning the gap. The CDR3 bases are TGCGCCAGCAGCCAAGGGCCCAAGAGGGATTTGTTCTTC. Amino acids: CASSQGPKRDLFF.

The V and J genes are TRBV6-5 and TRBJ2-7; no firm D call. Trimming cost V 2 bases and J 4 bases, with 9 bases left between them. The CDR3 runs to 13 residues. From germline, CDR1 is MNHEY and CDR2 SVGAGI. In DNA, the CDR3 is TGTGCCAGCAGTTACAAGTCAACTTACGAGCAGTACGTC. Translated, it gives CASSYKSTYEQYV.